This TCR beta chain was observed in a study of monozygotic twins with cystic fibrosis. The CDR3 sequence is 13 residues long. Looked up from germline, CDR1 is SGHRS and CDR2 is YFSETQ. V trimming: 4 bases; J trimming: 6 bases; junction bases outside the gene matches: 5. Some clones are missing from TCRdb's copy, which holds only in-frame ones; the method was immunoSEQ multiplex PCR. This sample has approximately 33,000 clones, with 75% to 90% found just once. The clonotype originates from a girl aged 2 to 10 with cystic fibrosis. The chain uses TRBV5-1 and TRBJ2-7, with 9 bases aligning to TRBD1. The source material was blood. CDR3 nucleotide sequence: TGCGCCAGCAGCGGGGACAGGGTAAGCGAGCAGTACTTC. Amino acid sequence: CASSGDRVSEQYF.